A single sample gave rise to the 4 T cell receptor beta chains below, sequenced in a study of shared clonotypes between healthy human individuals. Clones were read by immunoSEQ multiplex PCR, and TCRdb kept only the in-frame ones, dropping some. The table records some 2.4 million clones, 93% of them present only once. The source material was naive CD4+ T cells from PBMCs. Subset reported: CD45RA+ positively selected. These receptors were taken from a man between 18 and 35 years old in good health. Some clones in this sample may be carry-over from other donors' samples.

This sequence joins TRBV5-1 and TRBJ2-3; TRBD1 might be the D (5 bases). Deletions cut 2 bases from V and 2 bases from J, with 15 bases between. The CDR3 has 16 residues. Germline V gives CDR1 SGHRS, CDR2 YFSETQ. In DNA, the CDR3 is TGCGCCAGCAGCTTTCTATTGGCAGGGCACACAGATACGCAGTATTTT. It yields the protein CASSFLLAGHTDTQYF.

The chain is built from TRBV7-2 and TRBJ2-3; D is undetermined. V gave up 7 bases and J gave up 4 bases, with 15 bases separating them. Germline V gene lookup returns CDR1 SGHTA and CDR2 FQGNSA. The CDR3 loop spans 14 amino acids. CDR3 amino acids: CASTDPLWADTQYF. Written as DNA, the CDR3 is TGTGCCAGCACCGACCCCCTCTGGGCAGATACGCAGTATTTT. Filled out from reference TRBV7-2 and TRBJ2-3, the complete variable domain reads GAGVSQSPSNKVTEKGKDVELRCDPISGHTALYWYRQSLGQGLEFLIYFQGNSAPDKSGLPSDRFSAERTGGSVSTLTIQRTQQEDSAVYLCASTDPLWADTQYFGPGTRLTVL.

DNA for the CDR3: TGTGCCAGCACCGGGGACAGGGGGCAAGAGACCCAGTACTTC. This codes for CASTGDRGQETQYF. This chain uses TRBV2 with TRBJ2-5, with 11 bases lining up with TRBD1. This CDR3 is 14 amino acids long. Trimming took 7 bases from V and 2 from J; bases not matched to a gene: 3. CDR1 is SNHLY, CDR2 FYNNEI, per germline.

V usage is TRBV9 and J usage is TRBJ2-7; the D is unclear. CDR1 is SGDLS, CDR2 YYNGEE, per germline. This CDR3 has 15 residues. Trimming pared 2 bases from V and 3 bases from J, leaving 15 bases between. CDR3 protein: CASSVSALTYYEQYF. CDR3 DNA: TGTGCCAGCAGCGTCTCAGCGTTGACATACTACGAGCAGTACTTC.